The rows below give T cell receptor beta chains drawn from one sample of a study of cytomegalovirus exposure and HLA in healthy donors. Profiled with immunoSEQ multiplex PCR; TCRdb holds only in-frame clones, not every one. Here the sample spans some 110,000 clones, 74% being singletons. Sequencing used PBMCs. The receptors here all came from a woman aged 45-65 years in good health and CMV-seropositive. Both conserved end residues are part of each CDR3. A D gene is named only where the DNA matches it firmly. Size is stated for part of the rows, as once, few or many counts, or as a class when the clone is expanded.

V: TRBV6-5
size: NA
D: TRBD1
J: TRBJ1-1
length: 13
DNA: TGTGCCAGCACGGGGACAGGGGGTACTGAAGCTTTCTTT
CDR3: CASTGTGGTEAFF

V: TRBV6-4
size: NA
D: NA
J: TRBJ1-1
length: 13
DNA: TGTGCCAGCAGTGACGAGGGGGGGACTGAAGCTTTCTTT
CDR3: CASSDEGGTEAFF

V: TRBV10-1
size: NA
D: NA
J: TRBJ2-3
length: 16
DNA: TGCGCCAGCAGTGAGTCGAAGCTCCTAAGCACAGATACGCAGTATTTT
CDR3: CASSESKLLSTDTQYF

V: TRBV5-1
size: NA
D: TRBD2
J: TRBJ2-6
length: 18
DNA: TGCGCCAGCAGCCAGGGACTAGCGGCAAGCTCTGGGGCCAACGTCCTGACTTTC
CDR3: CASSQGLAASSGANVLTF

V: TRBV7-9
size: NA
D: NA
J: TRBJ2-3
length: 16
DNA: TGTGCCAGCAGCTCCAGGGGAGCGGCTAGCACAGATACGCAGTATTTT
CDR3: CASSSRGAASTDTQYF

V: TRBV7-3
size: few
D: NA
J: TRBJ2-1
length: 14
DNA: TGTGCCAGCAGCTTAAGCGGGACTTTTAATGAGCAGTTCTTC
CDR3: CASSLSGTFNEQFF

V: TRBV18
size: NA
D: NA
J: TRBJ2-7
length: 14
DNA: TGTGCCAGCTCACCACCCGCAGGGGACAACGAGCAGTACTTC
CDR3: CASSPPAGDNEQYF

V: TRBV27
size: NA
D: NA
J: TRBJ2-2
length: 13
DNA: TGTGCCAGCAAAATAAGCGGTACCGGGGAGCTGTTTTTT
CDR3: CASKISGTGELFF

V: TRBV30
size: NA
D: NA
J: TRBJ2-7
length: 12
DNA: TGTGCCTGGAATTCGGGTTCCTACGAGCAGTACTTC
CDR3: CAWNSGSYEQYF

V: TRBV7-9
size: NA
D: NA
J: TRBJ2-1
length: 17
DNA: TGTGCCAGCTCGTCCTTTATGGGCAGTGGGCTTTTGGATGAGCAGTTCTTC
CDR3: CASSSFMGSGLLDEQFF

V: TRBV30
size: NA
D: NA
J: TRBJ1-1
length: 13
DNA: TGTGCCTGGAGGAGGGTAATGAACACTGAAGCTTTCTTT
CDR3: CAWRRVMNTEAFF

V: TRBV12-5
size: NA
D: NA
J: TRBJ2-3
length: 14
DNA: TGTGCTAGTGGAAATATCGGACAGCAAGATACGCAGTATTTT
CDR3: CASGNIGQQDTQYF

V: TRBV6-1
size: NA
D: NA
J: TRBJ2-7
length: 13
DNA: TGTGCCAGCAGTTCACAGACCGCCTACGAGCAGTACTTC
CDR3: CASSSQTAYEQYF

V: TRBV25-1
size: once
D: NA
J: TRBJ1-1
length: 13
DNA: TGTGCCAGCAGTGACAGGGCCAACACTGAAGCTTTCTTT
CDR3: CASSDRANTEAFF

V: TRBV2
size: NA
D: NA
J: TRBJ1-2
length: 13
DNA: TGTGCCAGCAGTGAATCAGAGACTATTCGCTACACCTTC
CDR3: CASSESETIRYTF

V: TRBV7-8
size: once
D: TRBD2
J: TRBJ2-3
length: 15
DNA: TGTGCCAGCAGCTTGGGACTAGCGGGGTCAGATACGCAGTATTTT
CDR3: CASSLGLAGSDTQYF

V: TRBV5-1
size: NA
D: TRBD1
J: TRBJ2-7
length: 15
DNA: TGCGCCAGCAGCTTGGGGGATAGGGACAGTTACGAGCAGTACTTC
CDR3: CASSLGDRDSYEQYF

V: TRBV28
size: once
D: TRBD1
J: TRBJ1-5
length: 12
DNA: TGTGCCAGCAGCCGGGGACAGTCTTTGTGGCATTTT
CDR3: CASSRGQSLWHF

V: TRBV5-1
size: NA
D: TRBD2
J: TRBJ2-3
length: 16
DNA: TGCGCCAGCAGCCCCGGGACTAGCGGGGGGAGAGATACGCAGTATTTT
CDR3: CASSPGTSGGRDTQYF

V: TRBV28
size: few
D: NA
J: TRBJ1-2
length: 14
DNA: TGTGCCAGCAGTGTTGACAGTCCTAACTATGGCTACACCTTC
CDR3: CASSVDSPNYGYTF

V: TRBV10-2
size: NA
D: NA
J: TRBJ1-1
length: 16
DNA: TGCGCCAGCAGTGAGTGGGTATTTGGGGAGGGCACTGAAGCTTTCTTT
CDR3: CASSEWVFGEGTEAFF

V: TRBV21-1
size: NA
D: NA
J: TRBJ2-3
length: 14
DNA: TGTGCCAGCAGCAGGGCAGCCATCACAGATACGCAGTATTTT
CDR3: CASSRAAITDTQYF